This TCR beta chain emerged from a study of T-cell reconstitution after alpha-beta-depleted transplantation in children. Preparing the TCRbeta library involved the use of unique molecular identifiers. TCRdb used MiXCR to reprocess the PCR reads, holding one entry per CDR3 protein. The sample includes hundreds of thousands of distinct CDR3 sequences, roughly 14% of them seen just once. This clonotype was detected many times. This CDR3 is 15 amino acids long. V was trimmed by 4 bases and J by 1 base, leaving 16 bases between them. The germline V gene has CDR1 DFQATT and CDR2 SNEGSKA (reference sequence).

The specimen comprised PBMCs, sampled from the stem cell graft. This clonotype was obtained from a human donor who donated a stem cell graft to a child with Fanconi anemia. The gene calls are TRBV20-1 and TRBJ1-1; possibly TRBD1 for D (5 bases). The CDR3 here is CSATHYRLSNTEAFF. CDR3 bases: TGCAGTGCTACACACTACAGGCTTTCGAACACTGAAGCTTTCTTT.